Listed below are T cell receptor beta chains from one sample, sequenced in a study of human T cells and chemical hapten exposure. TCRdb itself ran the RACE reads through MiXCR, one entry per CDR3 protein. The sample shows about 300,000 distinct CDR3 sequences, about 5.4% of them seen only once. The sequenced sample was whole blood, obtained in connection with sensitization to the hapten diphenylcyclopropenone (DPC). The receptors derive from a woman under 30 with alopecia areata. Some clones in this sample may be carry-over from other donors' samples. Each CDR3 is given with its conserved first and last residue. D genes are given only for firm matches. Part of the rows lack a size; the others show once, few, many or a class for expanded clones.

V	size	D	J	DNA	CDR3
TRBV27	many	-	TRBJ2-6	TGTGCCAGCAGAAAACGGGACGCTGGATACTCTGGGGCCAACGTCCTGACTTTC	CASRKRDAGYSGANVLTF
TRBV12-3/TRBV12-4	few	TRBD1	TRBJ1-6	TGTGCCAGCAGTCCGGAGCCGACAGGGGGAAATTCACCCCTCCACTTT	CASSPEPTGGNSPLHF
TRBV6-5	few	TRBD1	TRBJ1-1	TGTGCCAGCAGTCCCGTGGCGGGACAGGGCGTTTTTACTGAAGCTTTCTTT	CASSPVAGQGVFTEAFF
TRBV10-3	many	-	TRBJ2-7	TGTGCCATCAGTGAGGCAGGACCGACCTACGAGCAGTACTTC	CAISEAGPTYEQYF
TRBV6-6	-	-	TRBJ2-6	TGTGCCAGCAGTTACCCTGGTTACTCTGGGGCCAACGTCCTGACTTTC	CASSYPGYSGANVLTF
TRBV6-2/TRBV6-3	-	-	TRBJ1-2	TGTGCCAGCAGTTACGCTGTGTTCGATAACTATGGCTACACCTTC	CASSYAVFDNYGYTF
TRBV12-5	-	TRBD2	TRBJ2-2	TGTGCTAGTGGTCCCGGACTAGCGGGGGATAACACCGGGGAGCTGTTTTTT	CASGPGLAGDNTGELFF
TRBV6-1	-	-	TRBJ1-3	TGTGCCAGCAGTGAAGCGTGGGGGGTGTCTGGAAACACCATATATTTT	CASSEAWGVSGNTIYF
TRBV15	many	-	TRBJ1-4	TGTGCCACCAGCTTCGCCCCCGGCGCAGATGAAAAACTGTTTTTT	CATSFAPGADEKLFF
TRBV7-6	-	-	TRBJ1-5	TGTGCCAGCAGCTTAGATGAGAATCAGCCCCAGCATTTT	CASSLDENQPQHF
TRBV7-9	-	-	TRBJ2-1	TGTGCCAGCAGCTTAGGGCTAGCGTGGGATAGCTCCTACAATGAGCAGTTCTTC	CASSLGLAWDSSYNEQFF
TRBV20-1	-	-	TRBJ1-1	TGCAGTGTCCTCCCGGCGTCTGCAGGACCCCTGAACACTGAAGCTTTCTTT	CSVLPASAGPLNTEAFF
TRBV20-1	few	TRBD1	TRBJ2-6	TGCAGTGCTAGGTCACCGGGACAGAAATCCGGCTCTGGGGCCAACGTCCTGACTTTC	CSARSPGQKSGSGANVLTF
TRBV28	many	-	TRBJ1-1	TGTGCCAGCAGTTCCCCGGGGGGGGCCGTGGGAGCTTTCTTT	CASSSPGGAVGAFF
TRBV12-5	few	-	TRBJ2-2	TGTGCTAGTGCCAATACCGGGGAGCTGTTTTTT	CASANTGELFF
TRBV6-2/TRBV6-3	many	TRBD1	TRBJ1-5	TGTGCCAGCAGCCGTCTAGGACAGGAATGGGGGAAGCCCCAGCATTTT	CASSRLGQEWGKPQHF
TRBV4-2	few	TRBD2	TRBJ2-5	TGTGCCAGCAGCCAAGATAGCGGGGGGGGACTCCAAGAGACCCAGTACTTC	CASSQDSGGGLQETQYF
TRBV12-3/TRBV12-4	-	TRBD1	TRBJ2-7	TGTGCCAGCAGTTTCCCGGACAGGGACCACGAGCAGTACTTC	CASSFPDRDHEQYF
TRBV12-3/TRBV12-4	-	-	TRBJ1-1	TGTGCCAGCAAAGGAAGGGACACCCGCACTGAAGCTTTCTTT	CASKGRDTRTEAFF
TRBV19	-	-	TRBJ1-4	TGTGCCAGTAGTCTTCGACCGGGACCCCCCCTTAATGAAAAACTGTTTTTT	CASSLRPGPPLNEKLFF
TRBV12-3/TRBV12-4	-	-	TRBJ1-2	TGTGCCAGCAGTTTGTCAGCTACTAGGGGCTACACCTTC	CASSLSATRGYTF
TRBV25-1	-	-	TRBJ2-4	TGTGCCAGCAGTAGGCAGGGGCCCCGGGGAAACATTCAGTACTTC	CASSRQGPRGNIQYF
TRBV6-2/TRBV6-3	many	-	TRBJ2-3	TGTGCCAGCAGTGACAACAGTATCCTCACAGATACGCAGTATTTT	CASSDNSILTDTQYF
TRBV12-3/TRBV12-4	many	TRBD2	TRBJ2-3	TGTGCCAGCAGTTTTCCGGGACTAGCGGGGGGTACTAGCACAGATACGCAGTATTTT	CASSFPGLAGGTSTDTQYF
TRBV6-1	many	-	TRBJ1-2	TGTGCCAGCAGTGAATCTACAGGGACCATGAACTATGGCTACACCTTC	CASSESTGTMNYGYTF
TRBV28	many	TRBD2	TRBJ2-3	TGTGCCAGCAGTTTACGGGGGGTCGACACAGATACGCAGTATTTT	CASSLRGVDTDTQYF
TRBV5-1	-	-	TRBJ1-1	TGCGCCAGCAGCTATGAACGAGCTACTGAAGCTTTCTTT	CASSYERATEAFF
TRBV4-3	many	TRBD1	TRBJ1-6	TGCGCCAGCAGCCCGGGCCCGGACAGGGAGTCACCCCTCCACTTT	CASSPGPDRESPLHF
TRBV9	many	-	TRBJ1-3	TGTGCCAGCAGCGTAGGATGGGGGAGTTACTCTGGAAACACCATATATTTT	CASSVGWGSYSGNTIYF
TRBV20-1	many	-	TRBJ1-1	TGCAGTGCTGAGACGCACGGGGGCGCGGGGAACACTGAAGCTTTCTTT	CSAETHGGAGNTEAFF
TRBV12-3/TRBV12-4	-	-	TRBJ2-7	TGTGCCAGCAGTCCACACACCTACGAGCAGTACTTC	CASSPHTYEQYF
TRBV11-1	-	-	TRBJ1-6	TGTGCCAGCAGCCCTCTTGCGATGGATTCACCCCTCCACTTT	CASSPLAMDSPLHF
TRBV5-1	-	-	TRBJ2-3	TGCGCCAGCAGCCCCGAGCGAGTAGATACGCAGTATTTT	CASSPERVDTQYF
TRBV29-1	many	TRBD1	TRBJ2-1	TGCAGCGTAGCAGGGGGCGCCGTTTATGAGCAGTTCTTC	CSVAGGAVYEQFF
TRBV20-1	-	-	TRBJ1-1	TGCAGTGCTATTTCAGGGGTGATGAACACTGAAGCTTTCTTT	CSAISGVMNTEAFF
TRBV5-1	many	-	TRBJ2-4	TGCGCCAGCAGCTTGGGTAATGGGGTTGTGAACATTCAGTACTTC	CASSLGNGVVNIQYF
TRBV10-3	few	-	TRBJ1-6	TGTGCCATCAGTGAGTCGCCGGTCCATAATTCACCCCTCCACTTT	CAISESPVHNSPLHF
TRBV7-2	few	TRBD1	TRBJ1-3	TGTGCCAGCAGAACGGGACAGTCCTCTGGAAACACCATATATTTT	CASRTGQSSGNTIYF
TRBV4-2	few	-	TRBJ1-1	TGTGCCAGCAGCCGAGTCGGCCCGAGGAACACTGAAGCTTTCTTT	CASSRVGPRNTEAFF
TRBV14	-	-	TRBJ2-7	TGTGCCAGCAGCCGTAGGACACTGAGCTCCTACGAGCAGTACTTC	CASSRRTLSSYEQYF
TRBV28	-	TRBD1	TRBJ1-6	TGTGCCAGCCGGTGGCAGGGGGTAAATTCACCCCTCCACTTT	CASRWQGVNSPLHF
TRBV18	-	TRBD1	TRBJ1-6	TGTGCCAGCTCACTACAGGGGCAGAGCTCCTATAATTCACCCCTCCACTTT	CASSLQGQSSYNSPLHF
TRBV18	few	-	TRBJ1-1	TGTGCCAGCTCACCCCAACCAATGAACACTGAAGCTTTCTTT	CASSPQPMNTEAFF
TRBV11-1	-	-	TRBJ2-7	TGTGCCAGCAGCTTAACGCGGGACAATGCCTACGAGCAGTACTTC	CASSLTRDNAYEQYF
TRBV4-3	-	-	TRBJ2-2	TGCGCCAGCAGCCAAGAGATCGCCGAGGTCGGGGAGCTGTTTTTT	CASSQEIAEVGELFF
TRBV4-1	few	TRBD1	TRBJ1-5	TGCGCCAGCAGCCAACAGACAGGGGCGATCAATCAGCCCCAGCATTTT	CASSQQTGAINQPQHF
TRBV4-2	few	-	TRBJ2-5	TGTGCCAGCAGCCAAGATTCCCCGCATCGGTCCCAAGAGACCCAGTACTTC	CASSQDSPHRSQETQYF
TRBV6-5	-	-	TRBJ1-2	TGTGCCAGCAGTAAAGGTGGATATCGCACCTTC	CASSKGGYRTF
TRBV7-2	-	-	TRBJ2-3	TGTGCCAGCAGCTTAGATAGCGGACTGGGGGTTACGCAGTATTTT	CASSLDSGLGVTQYF
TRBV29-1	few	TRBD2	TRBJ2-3	TGCAGCGTTGAAGATCCTCCGGGGGGGAGCACAGATACGCAGTATTTT	CSVEDPPGGSTDTQYF